Listed below are T cell receptor beta chains from one sample, sequenced in a study of blood T cell repertoires in COVID-19. The repertoire was sequenced with immunoSEQ multiplex PCR; TCRdb's copy has only in-frame clones and lacks some. This table holds about 89,000 clones, 80% found once. The sample taken for sequencing was peripheral blood. The receptors here all came from a woman of 80 years or more with acute or convalescent COVID-19. The conserved cysteine and the conserved F or W are not part of the CDR3 here.

CDR3 protein	J gene	V gene
ASSILGRVNTEAF	TRBJ1-1	TRBV19
ASSEQGASNTEAF	TRBJ1-1	TRBV2
ASSYLLAAGRSTDTQY	TRBJ2-3	TRBV6-2/TRBV6-3
ASRITSGGGNEQF	TRBJ2-1	TRBV2
ATSDSSSGPYNEQF	TRBJ2-1	TRBV24-1
ASVWSGGFYEQY	TRBJ2-7	TRBV2
ASSLSGGRETQY	TRBJ2-5	TRBV5-4
SVEKGFSGQTYEQY	TRBJ2-7	TRBV29-1
ASSQGGTGSDTQY	TRBJ2-3	TRBV3-1/TRBV3-2
ASSRQQGDYLYEQY	TRBJ2-7	TRBV5-1
ASSLKSPVETQY	TRBJ2-5	TRBV13
ASSLQGLADYEQY	TRBJ2-7	TRBV7-2
ATSRGMGAEETQY	TRBJ2-5	TRBV15
ASSVSPSGRYGGETQY	TRBJ2-5	TRBV9
ASSKTAGLY	TRBJ2-5	TRBV12-3/TRBV12-4
ASSRTDNYGYT	TRBJ1-2	TRBV18
ASRDRVFDEQF	TRBJ2-1	TRBV19
ASSGTGGGYGYT	TRBJ1-2	TRBV19
ASSRILVSGELF	TRBJ2-2	TRBV3-1/TRBV3-2